This passage covers 15 T cell receptor beta chains from one sample sequenced in a study of PD-1 blockade in classical Hodgkin lymphoma (TCRdb year 2020). In light of the paper, this sample's time point label describes: cycle 1 day 1 (C1D1), immediately before nivolumab initiation. Relapse after autologous stem cell transplantation had occurred in all trial patients, and cohorts A, B and C were distinguished by prior brentuximab vedotin exposure. Library preparation employed the immunoSEQ multiplex PCR assay. The immuneACCESS repertoire file appears here via TCRdb, limited to in-frame rearrangements. These files lack a portion of the clones; in checked studies, under half of the deficit traces to unresolved V genes, and the cause of the others is not known. This sample has 47,000 or so clones in its table, and roughly 73% of those were observed once. Of the sample, 11% is held by the ten largest clones.

The source material was peripheral blood mononuclear cells (PBMCs), sampled at baseline. These TCRs come from a human donor with classical Hodgkin lymphoma.

V is TRBV19 and J is TRBJ2-3, with D possibly TRBD1 on 6 matching bases. The ends were cut back, 3 bases at V and 3 bases at J, with 10 bases in the middle. The CDR3 totals 14 residues. Germline V lookup: CDR1 LNHDA, CDR2 SQIVND (reference sequence). The CDR3, as DNA: TGTGCCAGTAGTATTGGGCAGGGGACAGATACGCAGTATTTT. It specifies CASSIGQGTDTQYF.

This chain links TRBV2 with TRBJ1-2; D gene ambiguous. The CDR3 spans 13 residues. Deletions cut 7 bases from V and 5 bases from J, with 14 bases between. The germline CDR1 and CDR2 sequences are SNHLY and FYNNEI. CDR3 loop: CASIITQGYGYTF. DNA of the CDR3: TGTGCCAGCATCATAACCCAAGGGTATGGCTACACCTTC.

This clone showed up just a few times. The J gene is TRBJ2-3, the V gene TRBV11-2; a weak D match, TRBD1 (5 bases). Between the trimmed V and J ends, which lost 2 bases and 1 base, there was a span of 13 bases. This CDR3 contains 16 residues. The germline V gene has CDR1 SGHAT and CDR2 FQNNGV. CDR3 region: CASSLTGLVRTDTQYF. The CDR3 bases are TGTGCCAGCAGCTTAACAGGCCTAGTACGCACAGATACGCAGTATTTT.

The chain carries TRBV4-2 and TRBJ2-7, with D unclear. Per the germline V gene, CDR1 is LGHNA and CDR2 is YNFKEQ. Trimming took 0 bases from V and 6 from J, leaving 15 bases between them. The length of the CDR3 is 15 residues. CDR3 nucleotide sequence: TGTGCCAGCAGCCAAGATCTCGGTCAGTTCCGCGAGCAGTACTTC. It specifies CASSQDLGQFREQYF.

The chain recombines TRBV7-9 with TRBJ2-7, with 8 bases identical to TRBD1. The CDR3 is made up of 14 amino acids. The germline CDR1 and CDR2 sequences are SEHNR and FQNEAQ (reference sequence). Trimming took 5 bases from V and 6 from J; bases not matched to a gene: 9. DNA of the CDR3: TGTGCCAGCAGCCTCGGGACAGGAACCCCCGAGCAGTACTTC. Translated: CASSLGTGTPEQYF.

The chain carries TRBV2 and TRBJ1-2, with 8 bases aligning to TRBD1. Per the germline V gene, CDR1 is SNHLY and CDR2 is FYNNEI. The V gene end was trimmed by 7 bases and the J gene end by 3 bases; junction bases not matched to a gene: 4. The CDR3 covers 13 residues. The CDR3 DNA sequence: TGTGCCAGCACCCCGGGACAGGACTATGGCTACACCTTC. This gives the protein CASTPGQDYGYTF.

This clone was counted a single time. The DNA for the CDR3 is TGTGCCAGCAGCCAATTAGGGGGCTCAACTAATGAAAAACTGTTTTTT. It yields the protein CASSQLGGSTNEKLFF. The chain recombines TRBV2 with TRBJ1-4; 7 bases line up with TRBD1. From germline, CDR1 is SNHLY and CDR2 FYNNEI. Losses at the gene ends were 6 bases for V and 0 bases for J; bases not matched to a gene: 7. The CDR3 has 16 amino acids.

The rearrangement joins TRBV12-5 to TRBJ2-1; 9 bases are a match to TRBD2. CDR1 and CDR2 (germline): LGHNT, FRNRAP. This CDR3 has 14 residues. V trimming: 3 bases; J trimming: 4 bases; junction bases outside the gene matches: 1. The CDR3 reads CASGFSGSYNEQFF. The CDR3 nucleotides read TGTGCTAGTGGTTTTAGCGGGAGTTACAATGAGCAGTTCTTC.

The gene calls are TRBV6-5 and TRBJ1-3, with TRBD1 identical over 9 bases. The germline V gene encodes CDR1 MNHEY and CDR2 SVGAGI. The J segment lost 5 bases and the V segment lost 6 bases, leaving 8 bases of the junction unmatched. This CDR3 comprises 15 residues. The CDR3 DNA follows: TGTGCCAGCAGCCCTCCAGGACAGGGGAGAAACACCATATATTTT. Its protein product is CASSPPGQGRNTIYF.

The rearrangement uses TRBV5-1 and TRBJ1-1; D is possibly TRBD1 (5 bases). The CDR3 sequence is 15 residues long. The germline V and J ends were trimmed by 0 bases and 0 bases, with 9 bases remaining between them. Germline V lookup: CDR1 SGHRS, CDR2 YFSETQ. This CDR3 reads CASSLVGGLNTEAFF. For the CDR3, the DNA is TGCGCCAGCAGCTTGGTCGGGGGTTTGAACACTGAAGCTTTCTTT.

Notes on this clone: Other DNA sequences within the sample encode an identical CDR3. The rearrangement links TRBV19 to TRBJ2-3; possibly TRBD1 for D (5 bases). The CDR3 spans 14 residues. The germline V and J ends were trimmed by 4 bases and 2 bases, with 10 bases remaining between them. Germline loops: CDR1 LNHDA, CDR2 SQIVND (reference sequence). In nucleotides, the CDR3 is TGTGCCAGTAGTAAGGCAGGGCCCACAGATACGCAGTATTTT. This encodes CASSKAGPTDTQYF.

The chain employs TRBV11-2 and TRBJ1-2, with D uncertain. The germline V gene encodes CDR1 SGHAT and CDR2 FQNNGV. Trimming removed 2 bases from V and 0 bases from J, with 10 bases in between. This CDR3 region has 15 residues. The CDR3 loop is CASSLRDKTNYGYTF. The DNA for the CDR3 is TGTGCCAGCAGCTTACGCGACAAAACTAACTATGGCTACACCTTC.

The gene calls are TRBV7-9 and TRBJ1-1, with TRBD1 matching over 10 bases. Unmatched junction bases numbered 6, after V lost 11 bases and J lost 3 bases. The CDR3 covers 13 residues. Per the germline V gene, CDR1 is SEHNR and CDR2 is FQNEAQ (reference sequence). The CDR3 protein is CAGDRGTDTEAFF. In nucleotides, the CDR3 is TGTGCCGGGGACAGGGGAACGGACACTGAAGCTTTCTTT.

V and J are TRBV7-8 and TRBJ2-3, with 10 bases that match TRBD2. The CDR3 totals 16 residues. V gave up 6 bases and J gave up 2 bases; unmatched junction bases: 8. Germline V gene lookup returns CDR1 SGHVS and CDR2 FQNEAQ. This CDR3 is CASSPLAGANTDTQYF. The CDR3 DNA is TGTGCCAGCAGTCCTCTAGCGGGGGCCAACACAGATACGCAGTATTTT.

The chain is built from TRBV6-5 and TRBJ1-4; D possibly corresponds to TRBD1 (6 bases). Per the germline V gene, CDR1 is MNHEY and CDR2 is SVGAGI. Trimming stripped 6 bases from V and 3 bases from J, with 14 bases between. This CDR3 comprises 15 residues. CDR3 coding DNA: TGTGCCAGCAGCAAGGGACAAGCGGCTAATGAAAAACTGTTTTTT. Residues: CASSKGQAANEKLFF.